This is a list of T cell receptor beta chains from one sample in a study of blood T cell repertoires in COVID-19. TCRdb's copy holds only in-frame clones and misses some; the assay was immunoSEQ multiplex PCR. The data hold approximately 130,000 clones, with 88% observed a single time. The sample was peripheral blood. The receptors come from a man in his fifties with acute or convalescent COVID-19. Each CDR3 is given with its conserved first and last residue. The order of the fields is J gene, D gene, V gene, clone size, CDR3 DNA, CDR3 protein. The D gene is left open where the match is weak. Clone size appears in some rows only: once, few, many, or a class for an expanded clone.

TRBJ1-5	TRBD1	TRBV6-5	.	TGTGCCAGCAGGAGGGGACAGGACAGCAATCAGCCCCAGCATTTT	CASRRGQDSNQPQHF
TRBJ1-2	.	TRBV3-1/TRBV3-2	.	TGTGCCAGCAGCCAAAGACAGGGCTACACCTTC	CASSQRQGYTF
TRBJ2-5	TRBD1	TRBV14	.	TGTGCCAGCAGCCCCGTGAGGACAGGGGATGGGACCCAGTACTTC	CASSPVRTGDGTQYF
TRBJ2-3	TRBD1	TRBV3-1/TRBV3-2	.	TGTGCCAGCAGCCAAGGGGACAGGGCGCCCGCTGGGTATTTT	CASSQGDRAPAGYF
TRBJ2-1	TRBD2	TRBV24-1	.	TGTGCCACCAGTAATGGGGGACTAGCGGGAGGAAATTACAATGAGCAGTTCTTC	CATSNGGLAGGNYNEQFF
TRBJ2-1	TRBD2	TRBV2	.	TGTGCCAGCAGCTGGACAGGCGGAGGGACTAGCCTAAATGAGCAGTTCTTC	CASSWTGGGTSLNEQFF
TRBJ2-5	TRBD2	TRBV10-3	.	TGTGCCATCAGTGGGATTAGCGGGAGGGCAGAGACCCAGTACTTC	CAISGISGRAETQYF
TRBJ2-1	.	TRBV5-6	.	TGTGCCAGCCGTTGGGGCTGGAGCTCCTACAATGAGCAGTTCTTC	CASRWGWSSYNEQFF
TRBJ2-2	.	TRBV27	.	TGTGCCAGCAGTCAGGGGCGTGTCACCGGGGAGCTGTTTTTT	CASSQGRVTGELFF
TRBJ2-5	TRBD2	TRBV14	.	TGTGCCAGCAGCCTAACTCGGACTAGCGCACAAGAGACCCAGTACTTC	CASSLTRTSAQETQYF
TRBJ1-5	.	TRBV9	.	TGTGCCAGCTCACGGGGGGGGGCAGGTCAGCCCCAGCATTTT	CASSRGGAGQPQHF
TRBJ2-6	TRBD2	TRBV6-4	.	TGTGCCAGCAGTGACTCGACTAGCGGCTCTGGGGCCAACGTCCTGACTTTC	CASSDSTSGSGANVLTF
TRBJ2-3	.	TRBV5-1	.	TGCGCCAGCAGCTTGGCCGGGGGACGAAATACAGATACGCAGTATTTT	CASSLAGGRNTDTQYF
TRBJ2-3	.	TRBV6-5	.	TGTGCCAGCAGCCCCTACCAGGGCCTCACAGATACGCAGTATTTT	CASSPYQGLTDTQYF
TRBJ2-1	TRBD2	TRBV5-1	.	TGCGCCAGCAGTCCGGAGGGACTAGCGGGAGTGAGAGCAAATGAGCAGTTCTTC	CASSPEGLAGVRANEQFF
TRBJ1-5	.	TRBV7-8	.	TGTGCCAGCAGCCCCGACGGGAGAAATCAGCCCCAGCATTTT	CASSPDGRNQPQHF
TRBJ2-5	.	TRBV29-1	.	TGCAGCGTTGGCATGGGGGGGACCCAGTACTTC	CSVGMGGTQYF
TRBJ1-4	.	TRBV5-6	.	TGTGCCAGCAGCCTTGGGCCAAATAGGGAAAAACTGTTTTTT	CASSLGPNREKLFF
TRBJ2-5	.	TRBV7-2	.	TGTGCCAGCAGCCCCCCGGATGGGAGCTGGGAGACCCAGTACTTC	CASSPPDGSWETQYF
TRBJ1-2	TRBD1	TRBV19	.	TGTGCCAGTAGTATTAGTGGACAGGGGAACTATGGCTACACCTTC	CASSISGQGNYGYTF
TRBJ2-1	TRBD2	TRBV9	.	TGTGCCAGCAGCGGGCTAGCGGGAGGGGTCGATGAGCAGTTCTTC	CASSGLAGGVDEQFF
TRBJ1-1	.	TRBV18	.	TGTGCCAGCTCGCCTCAGGGGAACACTGAAGCTTTCTTT	CASSPQGNTEAFF
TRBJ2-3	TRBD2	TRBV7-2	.	TGTGCCAGCAGGCGGGAGGCTAGCACAGATACGCAGTATTTT	CASRREASTDTQYF
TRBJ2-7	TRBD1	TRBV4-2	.	TGTGCCAGCAGCCAAGATCTGGGACAGGGTCGCGAGCAGTACTTC	CASSQDLGQGREQYF
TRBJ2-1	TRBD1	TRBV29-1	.	TGCAGCGCACTGCCACAGGACAGGTTCCATGAGCAGTTCTTC	CSALPQDRFHEQFF
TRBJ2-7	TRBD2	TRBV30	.	TGTGCCTGGAGTGTACGGGGCGGGAGGGCCTGGACCTACGAGCAGTACTTC	CAWSVRGGRAWTYEQYF
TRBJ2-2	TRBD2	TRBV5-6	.	TGTGCCAGCAGCTTTCTAGCGGGAGACCTCAGGGCCACCGGGGAGCTGTTTTTT	CASSFLAGDLRATGELFF
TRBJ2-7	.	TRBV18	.	TGTGCCAGCTCCCCTTTAGTGCGGACAGCCTCCTACGAGCAGTACTTC	CASSPLVRTASYEQYF
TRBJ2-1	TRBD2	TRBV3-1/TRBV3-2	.	TGTGCCAGCAGCCCGGGACTAGCGGGAGCCAATGAGCAGTTCTTC	CASSPGLAGANEQFF
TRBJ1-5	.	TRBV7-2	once	TGTGCCAGCAGCTTATATGGGGGGGTTAGCAATCAGCCCCAGCATTTT	CASSLYGGVSNQPQHF
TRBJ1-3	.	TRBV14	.	TGTGCCAGCAGCCAAGAGGGAGCGGCCTCCGGTTTT	CASSQEGAASGF
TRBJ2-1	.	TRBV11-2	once	TGTGCCAGCAGCTTAGGCGGAGCCGCCTACAATGAGCAGTTCTTC	CASSLGGAAYNEQFF
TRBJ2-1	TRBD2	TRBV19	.	TGTGCCAGCCGACTAGCGGAAAGCAATGAGCAGTTCTTC	CASRLAESNEQFF
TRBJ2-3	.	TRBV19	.	TGTGCCAGTAGCAGGGCCTTAGCGGATATATTCACAGATACGCAGTATTTT	CASSRALADIFTDTQYF
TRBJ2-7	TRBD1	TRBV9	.	TGTGCCAGCAGCGTAGGAAGGGGACAGGGGGCCTACGAGCAGTACTTC	CASSVGRGQGAYEQYF